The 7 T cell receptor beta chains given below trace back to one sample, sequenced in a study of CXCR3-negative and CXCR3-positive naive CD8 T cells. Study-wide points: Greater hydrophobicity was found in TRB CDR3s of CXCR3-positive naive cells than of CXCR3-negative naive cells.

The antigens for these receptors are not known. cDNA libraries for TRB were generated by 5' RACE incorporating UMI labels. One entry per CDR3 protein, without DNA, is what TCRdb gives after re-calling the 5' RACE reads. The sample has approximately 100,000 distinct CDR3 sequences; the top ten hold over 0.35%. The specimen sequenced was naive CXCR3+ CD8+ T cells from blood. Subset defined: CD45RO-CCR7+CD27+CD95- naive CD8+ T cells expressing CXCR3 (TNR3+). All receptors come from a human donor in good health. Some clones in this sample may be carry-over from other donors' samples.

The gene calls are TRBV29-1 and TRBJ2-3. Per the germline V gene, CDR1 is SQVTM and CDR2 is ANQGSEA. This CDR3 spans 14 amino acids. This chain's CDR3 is CSVGSDTSTDTQYF.

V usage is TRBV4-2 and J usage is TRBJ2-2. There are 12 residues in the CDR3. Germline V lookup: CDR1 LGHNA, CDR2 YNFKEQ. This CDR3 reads CASSPWTGELFF.

The CDR3: CSVEVTEGRDYGYTF. V gene TRBV29-1 combines with J gene TRBJ1-2; absent DNA, TCRdb's TRBD1 call cannot be checked. Germline V gene sequence: CDR1 SQVTM, CDR2 ANQGSEA. This CDR3 is built from 15 residues.

CDR3 in amino acids: CASTVSGGAYEQYF. This rearrangement joins TRBV7-9 to TRBJ2-7. The CDR3 has 14 amino acids. CDR1 is SEHNR, CDR2 FQNEAQ, per germline (reference sequence).

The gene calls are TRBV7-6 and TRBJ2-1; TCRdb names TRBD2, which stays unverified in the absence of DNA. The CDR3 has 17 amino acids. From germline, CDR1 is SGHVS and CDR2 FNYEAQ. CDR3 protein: CASSLTSGRNSYNEQFF.

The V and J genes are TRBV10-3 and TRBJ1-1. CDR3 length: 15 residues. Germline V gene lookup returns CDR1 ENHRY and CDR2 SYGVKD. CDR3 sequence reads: CAISAAEGLNTEAFF.

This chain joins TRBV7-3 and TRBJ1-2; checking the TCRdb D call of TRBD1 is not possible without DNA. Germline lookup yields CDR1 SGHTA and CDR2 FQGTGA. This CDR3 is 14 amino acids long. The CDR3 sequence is CASSPTGGDYGYTF.